The rows below give T cell receptor beta chains drawn from one sample of a study of vaccination effects on CD4 cells after COVID-19. What these receptors recognize is not known. Data came from immunoSEQ multiplex PCR; TCRdb stores just in-frame clones and leaves some out. This sample has under 40,000 clones; approximately 82% occur once, and the top ten carry just under 2%. The sequencing used CD4+ T cells from PBMCs cultured with HCoV-NL63 spike peptides, collected after COVID-19 vaccination. The source of these receptors is a human donor who received a COVID-19 vaccine. Some clones in this sample may be carry-over from other donors' samples. CDR3s include the opening cysteine and the closing phenylalanine or tryptophan. Fields, in order: V gene, clone size, J gene, D gene, CDR3 protein, CDR3 DNA. The D gene is left open where the match is weak. Only some rows state a clone size, as once, few, many or a class for expanded clones.

V gene: TRBV30; clone size: .; J gene: TRBJ1-2; D gene: .; CDR3 protein: CAWSVNGYGYTF; CDR3 DNA: TGTGCCTGGAGTGTAAATGGGTATGGCTACACCTTC
V gene: TRBV5-1; clone size: once; J gene: TRBJ1-2; D gene: .; CDR3 protein: CASSREGVNYGYTF; CDR3 DNA: TGCGCCAGCAGCCGGGAGGGGGTTAACTATGGCTACACCTTC
V gene: TRBV19; clone size: .; J gene: TRBJ1-5; D gene: .; CDR3 protein: CASSIESSNQPQHF; CDR3 DNA: TGTGCCAGTAGTATAGAATCGAGCAATCAGCCCCAGCATTTT
V gene: TRBV4-1; clone size: .; J gene: TRBJ2-2; D gene: .; CDR3 protein: CASSQEPGTAGELFF; CDR3 DNA: TGCGCCAGCAGCCAAGAACCAGGGACTGCCGGGGAGCTGTTTTTT
V gene: TRBV7-7; clone size: .; J gene: TRBJ2-2; D gene: TRBD1; CDR3 protein: CASSLVGGANTGELFF; CDR3 DNA: TGTGCCAGCAGCTTAGTAGGGGGCGCGAACACCGGGGAGCTGTTTTTT
V gene: TRBV12-3/TRBV12-4; clone size: .; J gene: TRBJ1-1; D gene: .; CDR3 protein: CASSRQVNTEAFF; CDR3 DNA: TGTGCCAGCAGCCGACAGGTGAACACTGAAGCTTTCTTT
V gene: TRBV27; clone size: .; J gene: TRBJ1-2; D gene: .; CDR3 protein: CASSSLINYGYTF; CDR3 DNA: TGTGCCAGCAGTTCCCTAATAAACTATGGCTACACCTTC
V gene: TRBV7-8; clone size: few; J gene: TRBJ2-1; D gene: .; CDR3 protein: CASSSNRANEQFF; CDR3 DNA: TGTGCCAGCAGTTCGAACAGGGCCAATGAGCAGTTCTTC
V gene: TRBV3-1/TRBV3-2; clone size: few; J gene: TRBJ2-2; D gene: .; CDR3 protein: CASSQALRFGNTGELFF; CDR3 DNA: TGTGCCAGCAGCCAAGCGCTCAGATTTGGAAACACCGGGGAGCTGTTTTTT
V gene: TRBV24-1; clone size: .; J gene: TRBJ1-1; D gene: .; CDR3 protein: CATSDFLGTEAFF; CDR3 DNA: TGTGCCACCAGTGATTTCCTGGGAACTGAAGCTTTCTTT
V gene: TRBV7-3; clone size: few; J gene: TRBJ2-2; D gene: .; CDR3 protein: CASSLVKSGTGELFF; CDR3 DNA: TGTGCCAGCAGCTTAGTCAAGTCAGGGACCGGGGAGCTGTTTTTT
V gene: TRBV30; clone size: .; J gene: TRBJ1-3; D gene: .; CDR3 protein: CAWSADWGTIYF; CDR3 DNA: TGTGCCTGGAGCGCGGACTGGGGGACCATATATTTT
V gene: TRBV19; clone size: .; J gene: TRBJ1-3; D gene: .; CDR3 protein: CASSANRENTIYF; CDR3 DNA: TGTGCCAGTAGTGCCAATCGGGAAAACACCATATATTTT
V gene: TRBV12-3/TRBV12-4; clone size: .; J gene: TRBJ2-1; D gene: .; CDR3 protein: CASSPRQLLNVF; CDR3 DNA: TGTGCCAGCAGTCCCCGACAACTTCTTAATGTCTTC
V gene: TRBV5-1; clone size: .; J gene: TRBJ1-5; D gene: .; CDR3 protein: CASSLGPRFGGSHQPQHF; CDR3 DNA: TGCGCCAGCAGCCTCGGACCCCGATTCGGGGGTTCGCATCAGCCCCAGCATTTT
V gene: TRBV30; clone size: once; J gene: TRBJ1-5; D gene: .; CDR3 protein: CAWSSLNSNQPQHF; CDR3 DNA: TGTGCCTGGAGCAGTTTGAATAGCAATCAGCCCCAGCATTTT